Detailed here is one T cell receptor (beta chain). What it binds is not known. The CDR3 runs to 13 residues. V was pared by 3 bases and J by 4 bases, with 11 bases between. Germline lookup yields CDR1 SQVTM and CDR2 ANQGSEA. The source of the sample is a study of T cell clonotyping in hematopoietic cell transplantation. Study-level findings and limits: Cells were unsorted, so CD4 and CD8 contributions were not separated. After transplant, recipient diversity fell while pathologically expanded clonotypes grew through day 180. Graft donor and pretransplant recipient Inverse Simpson Index values predicted broader posttransplant TCR diversity. Few recipient clonotypes overlapped donors; over 97% were de novo at given depth.

The method was immunoSEQ multiplex PCR; TCRdb's version includes in-frame clones alone and lacks a portion of them. The sample yields 11,000 or so clones, less than 60% seen once. The specimen was peripheral blood mononuclear cells. This chain uses TRBV29-1 with TRBJ2-3; D is unresolved. The origin of this receptor is a man aged 50 or older in good health. Some clones in this sample may be carry-over from other donors' samples. The CDR3 nucleotides are TGCAGCGTTGATGGGCTGACCTCAGATACGCAGTATTTT. This sequence encodes CSVDGLTSDTQYF.